This T cell receptor beta chain is from a study of blood T cell repertoires in COVID-19. The CDR3 length is 14 residues. With 4 bases clipped from V and 4 bases from J, the junction kept 5 bases outside the gene matches. Germline loops: CDR1 SGHDT, CDR2 YYEEEE. The table came from immunoSEQ multiplex PCR; TCRdb's copy has only in-frame clones and leaves some out. The sample contains approximately 100,000 clones, roughly 79% of which appear only once. The sequence was obtained from a man between 70 and 80 years old with acute or convalescent COVID-19. Source material: peripheral blood. The rearrangement joins TRBV5-6 to TRBJ1-5; TRBD1 matches at 7 bases. Here the CDR3 reads CASSHRDRNQPQHF. The CDR3 bases are TGTGCCAGCAGCCACCGGGACAGAAATCAGCCCCAGCATTTT.